This T cell receptor (beta chain) was identified during a study of CD8+CD57+ T cells in acquired aplastic anemia. Genomic DNA acted as the template from which TCR beta VDJ combination and CDR3 sequence profiling were carried out. In TCRdb, the reads were re-called with MiXCR into one record per CDR3 protein. The sample yields over 150,000 distinct CDR3 sequences, about 48% seen once. This clonotype showed up many times. With V trimmed by 6 bases and J by 1 base, 8 bases remained unmatched. This CDR3 has 14 amino acids. The germline V gene encodes CDR1 DFQATT and CDR2 SNEGSKA (reference sequence). Patients sequenced had flow cytometry evidence of CD8+CD57+ cell expansion. Diagnosis of severe acquired aplastic anemia applied to all patients.

The gene calls are TRBV20-1 and TRBJ2-5; 7 nucleotides match TRBD2. This clonotype originated in a human donor with aplastic anemia. Material: sorted CD4+, CD8+, or CD8+CD57+ T cells (not recorded which) from PBMCs. The CDR3 nucleotides read TGCAGTGCCCGACTAGCAGACCTCCAAGAGACCCAGTACTTC. Its protein is CSARLADLQETQYF.